This T cell receptor (beta chain) appears in the sequencing data of a study of sequential checkpoint blockade in melanoma. CDR3 length: 16 residues. Trimming cost V 5 bases and J 1 base, with 14 bases left between them. Germline V CDR1 and CDR2: PRHDT, FYEKMQ (reference sequence). Treatment: randomized to nivolumab then ipilimumab (arm A) or the reverse (arm B). Some clones are missing from TCRdb's copy, which holds only in-frame ones; the method was immunoSEQ multiplex PCR. Of around 40,000 clones listed, approximately 90% are singletons. The chain is built from TRBV13 and TRBJ2-2, with unresolved D. Sample: CD8+ T cells sorted from blood (inferred from file names), taken from a patient given nivolumab and ipilimumab in sequence. The receptor was isolated from a human donor with melanoma. This CDR3 reads CASSPQEQMNTGELFF. The DNA for the CDR3 is TGTGCCAGCAGCCCCCAGGAACAGATGAACACCGGGGAGCTGTTTTTT.